This T cell receptor (beta chain) emerged from a study of blood T cell repertoires in COVID-19. Study-level background: Some COVID-19 samples were acute and others convalescent; all came from the United States, Italy and Spain.

Original processing methods: Amplification of reference gene primers was used by the study to estimate nucleated cell counts. Some clones are missing from TCRdb's copy, which holds only in-frame ones; the method was immunoSEQ multiplex PCR. Clone size and the V and J calls come from that table; the DNA yielded D and trimming. This table holds about 190,000 clones, 70% to 80% found once. This receptor was taken from a middle-aged man who had recovered from COVID-19. The sample comprised peripheral blood.

The CDR3 sequence: CASSWGGTYEQYF. The CDR3 coding sequence is TGCGCCAGCAGCTGGGGCGGCACCTACGAGCAGTACTTC. The chain recombines TRBV5-1 with TRBJ2-7; perhaps TRBD1 as D (5 bases). CDR3 length: 13 residues. Germline CDR1 reads SGHRS; CDR2 reads YFSETQ. V lost 3 bases and J lost 2, with 9 bases in between. Full variable domain (remainder filled in from reference TRBV5-1 and TRBJ2-7): KAGVTQTPRYLIKTRGQQVTLSCSPISGHRSVSWYQQTPGQGLQFLFEYFSETQRNKGNFPGRFSGRQFSNSRSEMNVSTLELGDSALYLCASSWGGTYEQYFGPGTRLTVT.